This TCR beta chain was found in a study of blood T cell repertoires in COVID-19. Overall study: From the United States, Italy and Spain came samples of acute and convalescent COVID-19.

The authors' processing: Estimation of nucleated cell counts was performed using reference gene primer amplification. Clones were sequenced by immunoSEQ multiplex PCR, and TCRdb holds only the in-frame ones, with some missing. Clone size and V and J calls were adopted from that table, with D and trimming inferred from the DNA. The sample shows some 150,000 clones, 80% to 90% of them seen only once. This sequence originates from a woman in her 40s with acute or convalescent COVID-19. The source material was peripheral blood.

The CDR3 nucleotides are TGTGCCAGCAGCTCGGGACATTTTGAGCCCCAGCATTTT. This gives the protein CASSSGHFEPQHF. The rearrangement links TRBV12-3 or TRBV12-4 to TRBJ1-5; D possibly corresponds to TRBD1 (6 bases). The CDR3 extends over 13 amino acids. V was shortened by 6 bases and J by 8 bases, with 14 bases between the two germline ends.